A single sample gave rise to the 22 T cell receptor beta chains below, sequenced in a study of control samples from healthy donors and cancer patients. Measured with immunoSEQ multiplex PCR; TCRdb has only the in-frame clones, and not every one. The sample lists about 79,000 clones, approximately 93% occurring once. The sample was PBMCs. All receptors derive from a woman aged 40 to 55 with lung cancer.

The chain recombines TRBV12-3 or TRBV12-4 with TRBJ1-2, with no clear D. The germline V and J ends were trimmed by 5 bases and 8 bases, with 12 bases remaining between them. The CDR3 has 12 amino acids. The CDR3 protein is CASSLLPGGYTF. CDR3 bases: TGTGCCAGCAGTCTCCTCCCCGGCGGCTACACCTTC.

The chain is built from TRBV12-3 or TRBV12-4 and TRBJ2-1, with 7 bases identical to TRBD2. The CDR3 consists of 11 residues. V gave up 2 bases and J gave up 16 bases; unmatched junction bases: 5. CDR3 protein: CASSLRAGLFF. DNA of the CDR3: TGTGCCAGCAGTTTAAGAGCGGGATTATTCTTC.

This clone was picked up one time. J is TRBJ2-7 and V is TRBV19; D is possibly TRBD1 (6 bases). Germline-derived CDR1 and CDR2 are LNHDA and SQIVND (reference sequence). V was cut by 10 bases and J by 0 bases, with 10 bases left in between. The CDR3 length is 12 residues. The CDR3 sequence: CATGQNSYEQYF. The DNA of the CDR3 is TGTGCCACCGGACAGAACTCCTACGAGCAGTACTTC.

The gene calls are TRBV5-1 and TRBJ1-1; 12 bases agree with TRBD1. The germline V gene encodes CDR1 SGHRS and CDR2 YFSETQ. The CDR3 is 15 residues long. Trimming at V came to 0 bases and at J to 10 bases, leaving 7 bases not matched to a gene. CDR3 residues: CASSLEGTGGLLAFF. The CDR3 DNA sequence: TGCGCCAGCAGCTTGGAGGGGACAGGGGGCTTGTTAGCTTTCTTT.

The V gene is TRBV5-4, the J gene TRBJ2-7; D possibly corresponds to TRBD1 (6 bases). V dropped 2 bases and J dropped 2 bases, with 8 bases sitting between them. This CDR3 has 13 amino acids. Looked up from germline, CDR1 is SGHNT and CDR2 is YYREEE (reference sequence). The CDR3 loop is CASSFGGTYEQYF. In DNA form, the CDR3 reads TGTGCCAGCAGCTTTGGGGGCACCTACGAGCAGTACTTC.

The chain has TRBV4-2 and TRBJ2-1, with D possibly being TRBD2 (6 bases). Germline V gene lookup returns CDR1 LGHNA and CDR2 YNFKEQ. The CDR3 contains 16 residues. V lost 4 bases to trimming and J lost 0 bases, with 13 bases between them. The CDR3 loop is CASSLRDSHSYNEQFF. For the CDR3, the DNA is TGTGCCAGCAGCCTAAGGGACTCTCACTCCTACAATGAGCAGTTCTTC.

The gene calls are TRBV2 and TRBJ1-2; D ambiguous. Germline V gene lookup returns CDR1 SNHLY and CDR2 FYNNEI. CDR3 length: 13 residues. V was shortened by 6 bases and J by 4 bases, with 12 bases between the two germline ends. CDR3 sequence (DNA): TGTGCCAGCAGATGGCAGAGCGGCTATGGCTACACCTTC. Translation gives CASRWQSGYGYTF.

J is TRBJ1-5 and V is TRBV23-1; D is possibly TRBD1 (6 bases). TRBV23-1 is reported as an ORF; its role is uncertain. The CDR3 totals 16 residues. V lost 3 bases and J 4 bases, leaving 16 bases between the germline ends. The chain's CDR3 is CASSHPGTPNNQPQHF. The CDR3 DNA sequence: TGCGCCAGCAGTCATCCCGGGACACCGAATAATCAGCCCCAGCATTTT.

The V and J genes are TRBV6-8 and TRBJ2-7; TRBD1 matches 7 bases. The CDR3 loop spans 13 amino acids. J gave up 3 bases and V 6 bases, and 5 bases lay outside the gene matches. The V gene's germline CDR1 is MNHGY and CDR2 SAAAGT. The CDR3: CASRGQPIYEQYF. The CDR3, as DNA: TGTGCCAGCAGGGGACAGCCAATCTACGAGCAGTACTTC.

The V gene is TRBV5-1, the J gene TRBJ1-1; D might be TRBD1 (5 bases). This CDR3 is built from 15 residues. Germline V gene sequence: CDR1 SGHRS, CDR2 YFSETQ. V shed 4 bases and J shed 0 bases, with 13 bases lying between them. The CDR3, as DNA: TGCGCCAGCAGCCCCCACAGGACGATGAACACTGAAGCTTTCTTT. Its protein is CASSPHRTMNTEAFF.

The chain has TRBV29-1 and TRBJ2-5, with TRBD2 identical over 7 bases. The CDR3 contains 14 residues. CDR1 is SQVTM and CDR2 is ANQGSEA in the germline V gene. Losses at the gene ends were 6 bases for V and 5 bases for J; bases not matched to a gene: 12. DNA for the CDR3: TGCAGCGTCCCCCACCGGGGAGGGGACGAGACCCAGTACTTC. Residues: CSVPHRGGDETQYF.

This rearrangement joins TRBV5-1 to TRBJ1-2; D is perhaps TRBD1 (5 bases). The CDR3 sequence is 15 residues long. CDR1 SGHRS and CDR2 YFSETQ come from the germline V gene. Trimming took off 0 bases at V and 4 bases at J, with 13 bases between the two ends. DNA for the CDR3: TGCGCCAGCAGCTTGGCCCGAGGACACCTCTATGGCTACACCTTC. Protein sequence: CASSLARGHLYGYTF.

Written as DNA, the CDR3 is TGTGCTAGTGGTTGGGTGGGACTAGCGGGTCATAGGGGGGAGCAGTTCTTC. It translates to CASGWVGLAGHRGEQFF. This chain uses TRBV12-5 with TRBJ2-1; 12 bases line up with TRBD2. The CDR3 runs 17 residues. V was pared by 4 bases and J by 10 bases, with 14 bases of the junction left unmatched. Per the germline V gene, CDR1 is LGHNT and CDR2 is FRNRAP.

V gene TRBV29-1 combines with J gene TRBJ2-1; TRBD1 or TRBD2 may be the D gene (6 bases each). The CDR3 length is 12 residues. The V gene's germline CDR1 is SQVTM and CDR2 ANQGSEA. Trimming cost V 1 base and J 10 bases, with 11 bases left between them. The CDR3 nucleotides read TGCAGCGTTGAAGTCCAGGGGAGGGAGCAGTTCTTC. It encodes CSVEVQGREQFF.

The chain carries TRBV30 and TRBJ1-6, with 10 bases identical to TRBD1. This CDR3 spans 14 amino acids. CDR1 GTSNPN and CDR2 SVGIG come from the germline V gene (reference sequence). V shed 0 bases, J shed 10 bases, and the junction held 3 bases outside the gene matches. In DNA form, the CDR3 reads TGTGCCTGGAGTGTAAGGACAGGGGGATCACCCCTCCACTTT. Protein: CAWSVRTGGSPLHF.

The CDR3 DNA is TGTGCCAGCACCTTGGACAGGGTTTTGAATGAGCAGTTCTTC. It translates to CASTLDRVLNEQFF. The rearrangement uses TRBV6-5 and TRBJ2-1; 8 bases are a match to TRBD1. V lost 7 bases and J lost 7; bases outside the gene matches: 9. The CDR3 has 14 residues. Per the germline V gene, CDR1 is MNHEY and CDR2 is SVGAGI.

The V and J genes are TRBV6-5 and TRBJ2-5; possibly TRBD2 for D (6 bases). Trimming shortened V by 7 bases and J by 4 bases, and 16 bases separated the two germline ends. Germline V lookup: CDR1 MNHEY, CDR2 SVGAGI. This CDR3 spans 14 amino acids. The CDR3: CASTKGGQGETQYF. CDR3 DNA: TGTGCCAGCACCAAAGGAGGGCAGGGAGAGACCCAGTACTTC.

The chain carries TRBV4-1 and TRBJ1-4; no clear D. The CDR3 totals 15 residues. Germline loops: CDR1 MGHRA, CDR2 YSYEKL. The V and J ends lost 5 bases and 0 bases respectively, with 10 bases between them. The CDR3 DNA reads as TGCGCCAGCAGCGGCGGGCTTGCAACTAATGAAAAACTGTTTTTT. This sequence encodes CASSGGLATNEKLFF.

This chain links TRBV6-6 with TRBJ1-1; no clear D. The germline CDR1 and CDR2 sequences are MNHNY and SVGAGI (reference sequence). V lost 0 bases and J lost 1, with 0 bases in between. This CDR3 is 12 amino acids long. The CDR3 nucleotides read TGTGCCAGCAGTTACTCGAACACTGAAGCTTTCTTT. Translating gives CASSYSNTEAFF.

V usage is TRBV5-6 and J usage is TRBJ1-3; 7 bases line up with TRBD1. V lost 2 bases and J lost 2; bases outside the gene matches: 4. Germline assignment: CDR1 SGHDT and CDR2 YYEEEE. CDR3 length: 15 residues. In nucleotides, the CDR3 is TGTGCCAGCAGCTTTCGACAGGGAACTGGAAACACCATATATTTT. Protein: CASSFRQGTGNTIYF.

The rearrangement uses TRBV7-8 and TRBJ2-6; TRBD2 aligns across 7 bases. Trimming removed 4 bases from V and 4 bases from J; junction bases left unmatched: 7. The CDR3 is 16 residues long. CDR1 and CDR2 from the germline V gene are SGHVS and FQNEAQ. The CDR3: CASSWGGLNGANVLTF. CDR3 in DNA: TGTGCCAGCAGCTGGGGAGGGTTAAACGGGGCCAACGTCCTGACTTTC.

This chain connects TRBV7-8 to TRBJ1-2, with TRBD1 as a possible D gene (6 bases). The CDR3 length is 13 residues. Germline values: CDR1 SGHVS, CDR2 FQNEAQ. V shed 5 bases and J shed 4 bases, with 11 bases lying between them. As DNA, the CDR3 is TGTGCCAGCAGCCCGACAGGCCTCTATGGCTACACCTTC. It translates to CASSPTGLYGYTF.